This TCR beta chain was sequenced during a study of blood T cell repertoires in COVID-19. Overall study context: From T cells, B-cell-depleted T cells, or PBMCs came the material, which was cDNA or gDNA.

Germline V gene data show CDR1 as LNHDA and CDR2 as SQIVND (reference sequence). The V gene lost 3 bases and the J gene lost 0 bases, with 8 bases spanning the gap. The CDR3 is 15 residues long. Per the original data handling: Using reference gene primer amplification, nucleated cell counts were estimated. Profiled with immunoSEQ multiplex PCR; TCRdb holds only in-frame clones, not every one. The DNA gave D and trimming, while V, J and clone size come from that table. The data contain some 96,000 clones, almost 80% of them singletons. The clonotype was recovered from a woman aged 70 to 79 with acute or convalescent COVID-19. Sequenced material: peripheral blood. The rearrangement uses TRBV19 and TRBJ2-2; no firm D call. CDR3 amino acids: CASSITRTNTGELFF. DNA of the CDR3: TGTGCCAGTAGTATCACCAGGACGAACACCGGGGAGCTGTTTTTT.